A selection of T cell receptor beta chains follows, all from one sample in a study of blood T cell repertoires in COVID-19. The protocol was immunoSEQ multiplex PCR, while the TCRdb copy is restricted to in-frame clones and leaves out a portion. In the table there are about 220,000 clones, about 86% of which are singletons. Sequencing was performed on PBMCs or T cells enriched from blood (not recorded which). These receptors all stem from a woman aged 45-65 years with acute COVID-19. Both conserved end residues are part of each CDR3. Fields, in order: J gene, V gene, CDR3 length, CDR3 protein.

TRBJ1-1	TRBV7-2	16	CASSLGQGRMNTEAFF
TRBJ1-2	TRBV5-1	14	CASSSQPGGKGYTF
TRBJ2-6	TRBV14	20	CASSFKTSTILRAGANVLTF
TRBJ1-2	TRBV3-1/TRBV3-2	14	CASSQVGEFYGYTF
TRBJ1-3	TRBV28	15	CASRRGTLSGNTIYF
TRBJ2-1	TRBV5-1	13	CASSLTRVNEQFF
TRBJ2-5	TRBV18	15	CASSPPAAGGETQYF
TRBJ2-3	TRBV7-3	14	CAPPGRREGDTQYF
TRBJ1-2	TRBV3-1/TRBV3-2	17	CASRRTFTGGDSGGYTF
TRBJ1-6	TRBV12-3/TRBV12-4	13	CASSWDSDSPLHF
TRBJ2-7	TRBV5-1	12	CASSLVPNEQYF
TRBJ2-7	TRBV27	13	CASRKQPLYEQYF
TRBJ2-5	TRBV9	13	CASSVWGGETQYF
TRBJ2-1	TRBV5-1	12	CASSNDRDNKFF
TRBJ1-3	TRBV6-5	16	CASSYRAGGQGNTIYF
TRBJ1-5	TRBV5-1	14	CASSWDGGNQPQHF
TRBJ1-6	TRBV4-3	16	CASSQQQGVFSSPLHF
TRBJ2-3	TRBV11-2	13	CASSPLRVDTQYF
TRBJ2-3	TRBV9	14	CASSGLGATDTQYF
TRBJ1-5	TRBV2	14	CASSDRDSNQPQHF
TRBJ1-5	TRBV25-1	14	CASSEPQGNQPQHF
TRBJ2-7	TRBV5-8	16	CASSLDRGRVFYEQYF
TRBJ2-2	TRBV28	15	CASSFAGDNTGELFF
TRBJ1-6	TRBV5-6	15	CASSLGGTGLSPLHF
TRBJ1-4	TRBV10-3	15	CAISESTGPREKLFF
TRBJ2-3	TRBV11-2	19	CASSLAVGLAGGLTDTQYF
TRBJ2-3	TRBV6-2/TRBV6-3	15	CASSYSDSSTDTQYF
TRBJ1-1	TRBV5-1	14	CASSAGQENTEAFF
TRBJ2-5	TRBV6-5	13	CASTLAGSETQYF
TRBJ2-7	TRBV4-1	14	CASSRTSGSWEQYF
TRBJ1-3	TRBV19	15	CASRPDTRSGNTIYF
TRBJ2-3	TRBV2	12	CASQESTDTQYF
TRBJ2-2	TRBV11-2	16	CASSPSGQRGTGELFF
TRBJ2-3	TRBV7-9	17	CASSWGDGLAGSDTQYF
TRBJ2-7	TRBV2	15	CASSVSTGGTYEQYF
TRBJ1-6	TRBV7-2	16	CASSLYPGTYNSPLHF
TRBJ1-5	TRBV3-1/TRBV3-2	15	CASSHGDRANQPQHF
TRBJ2-5	TRBV18	12	CASSPQEETQYF
TRBJ2-7	TRBV10-2	12	CASSEQGYEQYF
TRBJ2-7	TRBV4-1	18	CASSQGPRTSRPWVEQYF
TRBJ1-6	TRBV6-5	15	CARTQGHLDDSPLHF